These 26 T cell receptor beta chains came from one sample sequenced in a study of T cells after yellow fever vaccination. TCRdb re-derived calls from the 5' RACE reads in MiXCR, one entry per CDR3 protein. This table has roughly 170,000 distinct CDR3 sequences, approximately 9.9% appearing once. Sequences were derived from CD8+ T cells sorted from PBMCs, sampled 45 days after the yellow fever booster vaccination. Receptor source: a man between 18 and 29 years old who received the YFV17D yellow fever vaccine.

The chain combines TRBV28 with TRBJ2-1, with 14 nucleotides matching TRBD2. This CDR3 is built from 16 residues. Germline V gene lookup returns CDR1 MDHEN and CDR2 SYDVKM. After removal of 2 bases from V and 6 bases from J, the junction contained 3 bases not matched to a gene. The CDR3 is CASSLGTSGGSNEQFF. CDR3 coding DNA: TGTGCCAGCAGTTTAGGGACTAGCGGGGGTAGCAATGAGCAGTTCTTC.

The chain employs TRBV6-2 or TRBV6-3 and TRBJ2-7; 9 positions agree with TRBD2. The CDR3 runs 14 residues. The V segment lost 6 bases and the J segment 6 bases; nucleotides outside the gene matches: 9. Germline CDR1 and CDR2: MNHEY and SVGEGT. The CDR3 sequence: CASSPGLASGEQYF. The CDR3 region has the DNA TGTGCCAGCAGCCCAGGACTAGCGTCGGGCGAGCAGTACTTC.

This clonotype was seen more than once but under ten times. The chain has TRBV29-1 and TRBJ2-2; 10 bases fit TRBD1. Germline V gene data show CDR1 as SQVTM and CDR2 as ANQGSEA. This CDR3 has 16 residues. Trimming removed 7 bases from V and 3 bases from J; junction bases left unmatched: 11. CDR3 protein: CSADGTGDGDTGELFF. DNA of the CDR3: TGCAGCGCTGATGGGACAGGGGACGGGGACACCGGGGAGCTGTTTTTT.

The CDR3: CASSYGQIHEQFF. CDR3 sequence (DNA): TGTGCCAGCAGTTACGGTCAGATCCATGAGCAGTTCTTC. This sequence joins TRBV6-2 or TRBV6-3 and TRBJ2-1, with D unclear. The ends were cut back, 2 bases at V and 8 bases at J, with 10 bases in the middle. CDR3 size: 13 residues. Germline V gives CDR1 MNHEY, CDR2 SVGEGT.

The chain is built from TRBV6-5 and TRBJ2-5, with unresolved D. CDR3 length equals 11 residues. Looked up from germline, CDR1 is MNHEY and CDR2 is SVGAGI. With 3 bases removed from V and 5 bases from J, the gap between germline ends came to 4 bases. The CDR3 DNA is TGTGCCAGCAGTTATATGGAGACCCAGTACTTC. Amino acids: CASSYMETQYF.

The J gene is TRBJ1-1, the V gene TRBV4-2; D uncertain. Germline loops: CDR1 LGHNA, CDR2 YNFKEQ. This CDR3 spans 15 amino acids. The V end lost 4 bases, the J end lost 2 bases, and 14 bases lay between the germline ends. CDR3 DNA sequence: TGTGCCAGCAGCCCGATGGTGGGAGCTAACACTGAAGCTTTCTTT. Protein: CASSPMVGANTEAFF.

This chain uses TRBV4-2 with TRBJ2-1; 11 bases match TRBD2. Germline-derived CDR1 and CDR2 are LGHNA and YNFKEQ. V gave up 0 bases and J gave up 9 bases; unmatched junction bases: 10. CDR3 length: 17 residues. The CDR3 DNA sequence: TGTGCCAGCAGCCAAGATCAGGTGCTAGCGGGGGGCACTGAGCAGTTCTTC. Protein sequence: CASSQDQVLAGGTEQFF.

The genes are TRBV11-2 and TRBJ1-2; possibly TRBD1 for D (6 bases). The CDR3 sequence is 15 residues long. Germline V lookup: CDR1 SGHAT, CDR2 FQNNGV. V was shortened by 9 bases and J by 0 bases, with 17 bases between the two germline ends. CDR3 sequence (DNA): TGTGCCAGTAGCCCGGATGCAGGGGCTAACTATGGCTACACCTTC. It encodes CASSPDAGANYGYTF.

The gene calls are TRBV7-8 and TRBJ2-3; 7 nucleotides agree with TRBD2. Germline-derived CDR1 and CDR2 are SGHVS and FQNEAQ. The V gene end was trimmed by 1 base and the J gene end by 2 bases; junction bases not matched to a gene: 3. The CDR3 runs 15 residues. In DNA form, the CDR3 reads TGTGCCAGCAGCTTAGGAAGCGGGGTCACAGATACGCAGTATTTT. Translation: CASSLGSGVTDTQYF.

This clonotype appeared many times. The chain carries TRBV29-1 and TRBJ2-2; D not resolved. The germline CDR1 and CDR2 sequences are SQVTM and ANQGSEA. The germline V and J ends were trimmed by 2 bases and 7 bases, with 5 bases remaining between them. The CDR3 spans 11 residues. In nucleotides, the CDR3 is TGCAGCGTTGAATACGTCGGGGAGCTGTTTTTT. Its protein is CSVEYVGELFF.

The chain employs TRBV5-1 and TRBJ1-1; D not certain. Germline V CDR1 and CDR2: SGHRS, YFSETQ. The CDR3 length is 12 residues. V lost 6 bases and J lost 6, with 12 bases in between. CDR3 bases: TGCGCCAGCAACTATCTCGGGGCTGAAGCTTTCTTT. Translated, it gives CASNYLGAEAFF.

The sample holds a few counts of this clonotype. J is TRBJ2-5 and V is TRBV6-2 or TRBV6-3; 7 positions agree with TRBD2. CDR1 is MNHEY, CDR2 SVGEGT, per germline. The CDR3 runs to 14 residues. The trim removed 2 bases at V and 5 bases at J, leaving 5 bases unmatched. The CDR3 DNA sequence: TGTGCCAGCAGTTACGAGACTAGCTATGAGACCCAGTACTTC. It specifies CASSYETSYETQYF.

This clonotype was picked up one time. V gene TRBV7-2 combines with J gene TRBJ2-2, with 9 bases that match TRBD2. Germline lookup yields CDR1 SGHTA and CDR2 FQGNSA. The CDR3 contains 16 residues. The trim removed 2 bases at V and 5 bases at J, leaving 6 bases unmatched. The CDR3 DNA is TGTGCCAGCAGCTTATTAGGCGGGGGGGTTACCGGGGAGCTGTTTTTT. Protein sequence: CASSLLGGGVTGELFF.

In this sample, this clonotype turned up many times. The junction does not match germline at one end; this may be a read error. V and J are TRBV5-5 and TRBJ1-4, with 7 positions matching TRBD1. Germline CDR1 is SGHKS and CDR2 is YYEKEE (reference sequence). There are 14 residues in the CDR3. CDR3 coding DNA: TGTGCCAGCAGATTGGACAGGTCGAATGAAAAACTGTTTTTT. It codes for CASRLDRSNEKLFF.

This clonotype was picked up a small number of times. The chain has TRBV4-1 and TRBJ1-1, with TRBD1 identical over 9 bases. From germline, CDR1 is MGHRA and CDR2 YSYEKL. Trimming at V came to 0 bases and at J to 0 bases, leaving 11 bases not matched to a gene. This CDR3 region has 19 residues. The CDR3 loop reads CASSQELTGGFFMNTEAFF. In nucleotides, the CDR3 is TGCGCCAGCAGCCAAGAGTTAACAGGGGGCTTTTTCATGAACACTGAAGCTTTCTTT.

J is TRBJ1-5 and V is TRBV20-1, with TRBD1 identical over 9 bases. V gave up 2 bases and J gave up 2 bases; unmatched junction bases: 7. The CDR3 loop spans 16 amino acids. Germline V CDR1 and CDR2: DFQATT, SNEGSKA (reference sequence). CDR3 sequence: CSARNRGRLGNQPQHF. The CDR3 DNA is TGCAGTGCTAGAAACAGGGGGCGCCTTGGCAATCAGCCCCAGCATTTT.

This clonotype was observed a few times. V and J are TRBV19 and TRBJ2-7, with D unclear. This CDR3 has 13 residues. Looked up from germline, CDR1 is LNHDA and CDR2 is SQIVND (reference sequence). V lost 1 base and J 2 bases, leaving 6 bases between the germline ends. The CDR3 sequence is CASSIGPTYEQYF. CDR3 in DNA: TGTGCCAGTAGTATAGGGCCCACCTACGAGCAGTACTTC.

The chain couples TRBV7-9 to TRBJ2-5; the D is unclear. The V gene's germline CDR1 is SEHNR and CDR2 FQNEAQ (reference sequence). The V end was cut by 1 base, the J end by 6 bases, with 15 bases between. CDR3 length equals 15 residues. Written as DNA, the CDR3 is TGTGCCAGCAGCTTAGGTTCGGCTAGTCGGCAGACCCAGTACTTC. Translation: CASSLGSASRQTQYF.

This clonotype was picked up many times. The chain joins TRBV5-1 to TRBJ2-1; tentatively, D is TRBD1 (6 bases). The CDR3 is 14 amino acids. V gave up 1 base and J gave up 9 bases, with 14 bases separating them. Germline V lookup: CDR1 SGHRS, CDR2 YFSETQ. CDR3 residues: CASSLTGVDSEQFF. The CDR3 bases are TGCGCCAGCAGCTTGACTGGAGTGGACAGTGAGCAGTTCTTC.

This clonotype was seen a few times. The rearrangement joins TRBV4-1 to TRBJ1-1; D unresolved. Trimming shortened V by 0 bases and J by 4 bases, and 12 bases separated the two germline ends. CDR1 is MGHRA, CDR2 YSYEKL, per germline. This CDR3 region has 15 residues. The CDR3 DNA reads TGCGCCAGCAGCCAAGATAATCCCTGGGGCACTGAAGCTTTCTTT. Its translation: CASSQDNPWGTEAFF.

This clonotype was counted ten times or more. The chain employs TRBV4-3 and TRBJ2-3, with a weak D call TRBD2 (5 bases). Germline CDR1 LGHNA, CDR2 YSLEER. V was clipped by 0 bases and J by 1 base, with 17 bases between them. The length of the CDR3 is 18 residues. The CDR3 DNA reads as TGCGCCAGCAGCCAAGACGCGGGCCGGGGTGGGGGCACAGATACGCAGTATTTT. Translated, it gives CASSQDAGRGGGTDTQYF.

This sequence joins TRBV7-9 and TRBJ2-4; D perhaps matches TRBD2 (7 bases). Trimming removed 1 base from V and 9 bases from J, with 10 bases in between. The germline V gene encodes CDR1 SEHNR and CDR2 FQNEAQ (reference sequence). The CDR3 has 13 amino acids. The CDR3 loop reads CASSLGGGSIQYF. In DNA, the CDR3 is TGTGCCAGCAGCTTAGGGGGGGGCAGCATTCAGTACTTC.

This clonotype was seen more than once but under ten times. The V call is TRBV20-1, the J call TRBJ2-5; D gene unclear. The CDR3 runs to 12 residues. V lost 1 base and J 5 bases, leaving 8 bases between the germline ends. Looked up from germline, CDR1 is DFQATT and CDR2 is SNEGSKA (reference sequence). Here the CDR3 reads CSARGLWETQYF. The CDR3 coding sequence is TGCAGTGCTAGAGGCTTGTGGGAGACCCAGTACTTC.

The chain joins TRBV5-1 to TRBJ1-1; 7 nucleotides agree with TRBD1. Germline V gene sequence: CDR1 SGHRS, CDR2 YFSETQ. The J segment lost 4 bases and the V segment lost 5 bases, leaving 8 bases of the junction unmatched. The CDR3 is made up of 14 amino acids. DNA for the CDR3: TGCGCCAGCAGGTGGCAGGGGGACGGCACTGAAGCTTTCTTT. Protein product: CASRWQGDGTEAFF.

This clonotype was recorded at least ten times. The CDR3 here is CASRRTRSDTDTQYF. As DNA, the CDR3 is TGTGCCAGCAGGCGTACTAGATCCGACACAGATACGCAGTATTTT. J is TRBJ2-3 and V is TRBV6-2 or TRBV6-3; perhaps TRBD2 as D (5 bases). The germline V gene has CDR1 MNHEY and CDR2 SVGEGT. The CDR3 extends over 15 amino acids. The V end was cut by 6 bases, the J end by 2 bases, with 15 bases between.

This clonotype showed up many times. The chain joins TRBV12-3 or TRBV12-4 to TRBJ1-1, with D perhaps matching TRBD1 (5 bases). The CDR3 extends over 12 amino acids. The germline V and J ends were trimmed by 3 bases and 6 bases, with 8 bases remaining between them. The CDR3, as DNA: TGTGCCAGCAGTTTCAGGGAACCTGAAGCTTTCTTT. As protein: CASSFREPEAFF.